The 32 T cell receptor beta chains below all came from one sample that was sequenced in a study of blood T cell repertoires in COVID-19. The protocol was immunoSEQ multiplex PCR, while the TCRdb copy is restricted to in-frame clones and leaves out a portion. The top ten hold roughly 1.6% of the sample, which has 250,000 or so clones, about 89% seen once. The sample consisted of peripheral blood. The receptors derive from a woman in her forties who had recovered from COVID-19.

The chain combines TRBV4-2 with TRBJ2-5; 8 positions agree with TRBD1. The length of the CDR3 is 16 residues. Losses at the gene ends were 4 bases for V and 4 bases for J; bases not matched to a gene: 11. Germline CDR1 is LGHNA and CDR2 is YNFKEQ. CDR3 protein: CASSLGYRGSIETQYF. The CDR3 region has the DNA TGTGCCAGCAGCCTCGGGTACAGGGGGAGTATAGAGACCCAGTACTTC.

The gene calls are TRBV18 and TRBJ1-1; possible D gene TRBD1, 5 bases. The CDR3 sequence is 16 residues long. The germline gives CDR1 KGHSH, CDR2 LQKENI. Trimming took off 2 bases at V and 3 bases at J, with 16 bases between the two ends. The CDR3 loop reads CASSPTGRNSDTEAFF. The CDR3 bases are TGTGCCAGCTCACCAACAGGTAGGAACTCGGACACTGAAGCTTTCTTT.

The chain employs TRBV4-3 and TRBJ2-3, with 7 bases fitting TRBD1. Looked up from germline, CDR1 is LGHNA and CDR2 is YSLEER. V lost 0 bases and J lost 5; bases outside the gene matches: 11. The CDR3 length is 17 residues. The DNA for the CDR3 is TGCGCCAGCAGCCAAGAACCCCAGGGGGTGGGGGAAGATACGCAGTATTTT. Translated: CASSQEPQGVGEDTQYF.

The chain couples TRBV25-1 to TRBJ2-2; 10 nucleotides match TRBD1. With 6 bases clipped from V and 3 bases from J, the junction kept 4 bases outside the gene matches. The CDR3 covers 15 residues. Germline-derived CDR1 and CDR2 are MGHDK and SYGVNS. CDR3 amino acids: CASSPDRGDTGELFF. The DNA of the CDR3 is TGTGCCAGCAGCCCGGACAGGGGGGACACCGGGGAGCTGTTTTTT.

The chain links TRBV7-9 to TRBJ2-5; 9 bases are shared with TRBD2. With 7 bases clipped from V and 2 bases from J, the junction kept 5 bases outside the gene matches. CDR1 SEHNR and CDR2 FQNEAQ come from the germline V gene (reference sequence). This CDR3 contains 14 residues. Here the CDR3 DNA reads TGTGCCAGCACCCCTAGCGGGGCACAAGAGACCCAGTACTTC. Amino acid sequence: CASTPSGAQETQYF.

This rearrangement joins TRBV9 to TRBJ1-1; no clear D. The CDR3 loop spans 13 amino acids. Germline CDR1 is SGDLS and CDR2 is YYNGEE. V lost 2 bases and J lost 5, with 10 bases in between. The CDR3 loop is CASSVEGMTEAFF. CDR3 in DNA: TGTGCCAGCAGCGTCGAGGGTATGACTGAAGCTTTCTTT.

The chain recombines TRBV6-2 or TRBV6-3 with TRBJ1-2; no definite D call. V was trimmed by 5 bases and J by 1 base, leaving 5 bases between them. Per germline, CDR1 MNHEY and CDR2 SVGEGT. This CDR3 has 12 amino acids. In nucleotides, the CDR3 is TGTGCCAGCAGTCTCCGTAACTATGGCTACACCTTC. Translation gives CASSLRNYGYTF.

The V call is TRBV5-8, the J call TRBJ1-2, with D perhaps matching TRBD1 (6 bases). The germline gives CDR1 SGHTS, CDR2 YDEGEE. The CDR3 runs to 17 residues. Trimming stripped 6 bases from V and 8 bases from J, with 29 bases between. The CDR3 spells CASNPSDPGAFRWGYTF. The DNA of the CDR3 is TGTGCCAGCAACCCCTCGGACCCAGGGGCCTTTCGTTGGGGCTACACCTTC.

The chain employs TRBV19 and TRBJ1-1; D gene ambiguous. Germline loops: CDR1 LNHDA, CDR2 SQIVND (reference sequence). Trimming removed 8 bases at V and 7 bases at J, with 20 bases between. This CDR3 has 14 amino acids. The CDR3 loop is CASLPRKGEVEAFF. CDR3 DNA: TGTGCCAGTTTACCTCGAAAGGGAGAGGTTGAAGCTTTCTTT.

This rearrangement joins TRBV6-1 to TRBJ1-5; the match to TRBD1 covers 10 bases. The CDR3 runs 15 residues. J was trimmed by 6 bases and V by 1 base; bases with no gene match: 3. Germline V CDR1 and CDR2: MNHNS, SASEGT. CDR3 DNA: TGTGCCAGCAGTGAAGGGGGACAGGGGATTCAGCCCCAGCATTTT. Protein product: CASSEGGQGIQPQHF.

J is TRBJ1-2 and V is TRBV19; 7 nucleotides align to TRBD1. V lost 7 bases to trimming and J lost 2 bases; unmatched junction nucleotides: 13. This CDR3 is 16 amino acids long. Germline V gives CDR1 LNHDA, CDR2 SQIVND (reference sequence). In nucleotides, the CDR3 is TGTGCCAGTAAGCTGACAGGGCCCGATGCCAACTATGGCTACACCTTC. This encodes CASKLTGPDANYGYTF.

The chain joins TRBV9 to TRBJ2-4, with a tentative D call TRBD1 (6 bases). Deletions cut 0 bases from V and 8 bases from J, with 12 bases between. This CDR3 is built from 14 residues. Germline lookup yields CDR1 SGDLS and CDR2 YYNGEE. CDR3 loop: CASSVAGEEDIQYF. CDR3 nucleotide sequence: TGTGCCAGCAGCGTAGCAGGGGAAGAAGACATTCAGTACTTC.

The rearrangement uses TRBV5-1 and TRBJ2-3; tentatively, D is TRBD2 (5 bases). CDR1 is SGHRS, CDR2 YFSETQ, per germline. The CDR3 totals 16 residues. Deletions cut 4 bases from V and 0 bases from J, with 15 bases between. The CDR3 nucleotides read TGCGCCAGCAGCCCCCGGGGTCTGTCTAGCACAGATACGCAGTATTTT. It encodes CASSPRGLSSTDTQYF.

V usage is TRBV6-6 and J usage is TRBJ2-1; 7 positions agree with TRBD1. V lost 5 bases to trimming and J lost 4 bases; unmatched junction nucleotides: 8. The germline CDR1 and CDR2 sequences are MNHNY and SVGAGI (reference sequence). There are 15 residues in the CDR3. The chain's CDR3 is CASSTGQRTYNEQFF. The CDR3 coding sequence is TGTGCCAGCAGTACGGGACAGCGGACGTACAATGAGCAGTTCTTC.

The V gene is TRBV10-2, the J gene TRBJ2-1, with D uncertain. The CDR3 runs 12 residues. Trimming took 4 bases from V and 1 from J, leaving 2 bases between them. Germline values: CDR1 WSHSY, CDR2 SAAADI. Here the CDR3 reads CASSVSYNEQFF. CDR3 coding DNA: TGCGCCAGCAGTGTATCCTACAATGAGCAGTTCTTC.

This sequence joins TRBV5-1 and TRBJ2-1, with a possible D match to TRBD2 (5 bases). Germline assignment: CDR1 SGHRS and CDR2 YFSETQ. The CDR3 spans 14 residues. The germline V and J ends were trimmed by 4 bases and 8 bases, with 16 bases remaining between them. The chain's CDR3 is CASSSIAGVDEQFF. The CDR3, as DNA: TGCGCCAGCAGCAGTATTGCGGGTGTCGATGAGCAGTTCTTC.

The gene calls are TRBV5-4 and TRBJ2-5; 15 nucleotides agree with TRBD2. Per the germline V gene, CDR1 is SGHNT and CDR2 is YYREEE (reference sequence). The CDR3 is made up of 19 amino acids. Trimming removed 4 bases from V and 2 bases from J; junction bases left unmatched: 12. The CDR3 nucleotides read TGTGCCAGCAGCCCCGGGACTAGCGGGGGGCCGTACCAACAAGAGACCCAGTACTTC. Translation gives CASSPGTSGGPYQQETQYF.

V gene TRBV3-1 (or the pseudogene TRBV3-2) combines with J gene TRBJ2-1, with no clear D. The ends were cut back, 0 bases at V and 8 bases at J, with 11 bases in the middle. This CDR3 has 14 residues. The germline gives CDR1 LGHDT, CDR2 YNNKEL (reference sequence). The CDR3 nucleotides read TGTGCCAGCAGCCAAGACCGACTCATGGATGAGCAGTTCTTC. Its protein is CASSQDRLMDEQFF.

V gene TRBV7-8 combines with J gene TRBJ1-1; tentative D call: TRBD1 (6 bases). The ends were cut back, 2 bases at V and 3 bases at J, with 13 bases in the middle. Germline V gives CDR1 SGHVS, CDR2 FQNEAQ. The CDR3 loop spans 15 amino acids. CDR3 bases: TGTGCCAGCAGCTTAAGGTCCGGACAGCACACTGAAGCTTTCTTT. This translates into CASSLRSGQHTEAFF.

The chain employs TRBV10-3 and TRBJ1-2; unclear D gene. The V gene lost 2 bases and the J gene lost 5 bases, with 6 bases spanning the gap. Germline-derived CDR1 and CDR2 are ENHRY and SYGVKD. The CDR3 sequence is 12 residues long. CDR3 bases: TGTGCCATCAGTGAGGGAGAATATGGCTACACCTTC. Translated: CAISEGEYGYTF.

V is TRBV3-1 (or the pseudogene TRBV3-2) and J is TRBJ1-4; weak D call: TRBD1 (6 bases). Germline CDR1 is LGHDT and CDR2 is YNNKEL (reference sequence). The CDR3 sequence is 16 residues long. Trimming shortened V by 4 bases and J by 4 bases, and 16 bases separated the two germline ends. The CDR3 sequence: CASSPRGGAVNEKLFF. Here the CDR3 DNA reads TGTGCCAGCAGCCCCCGGGGGGGGGCGGTTAATGAAAAACTGTTTTTT.

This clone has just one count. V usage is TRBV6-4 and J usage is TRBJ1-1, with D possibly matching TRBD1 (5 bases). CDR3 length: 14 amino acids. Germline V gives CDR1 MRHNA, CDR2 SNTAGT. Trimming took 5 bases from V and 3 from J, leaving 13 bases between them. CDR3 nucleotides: TGTGCCAGCAGTCGGGGGGGAGGGGACACTGAAGCTTTCTTT. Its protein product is CASSRGGGDTEAFF.

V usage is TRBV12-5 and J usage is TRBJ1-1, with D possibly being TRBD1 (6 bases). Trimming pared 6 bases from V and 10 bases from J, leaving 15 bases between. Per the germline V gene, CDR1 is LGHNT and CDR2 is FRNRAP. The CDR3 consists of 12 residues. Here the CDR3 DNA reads TGTGCTAGTGGGTCGCCCGGGACATTAGCTTTCTTT. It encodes CASGSPGTLAFF.

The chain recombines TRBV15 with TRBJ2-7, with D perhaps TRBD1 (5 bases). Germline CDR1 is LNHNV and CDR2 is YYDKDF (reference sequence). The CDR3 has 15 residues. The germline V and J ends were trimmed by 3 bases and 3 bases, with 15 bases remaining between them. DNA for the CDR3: TGTGCCACCAGCAGTTTGCCCGGCAGGGACTACGAGCAGTACTTC. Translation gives CATSSLPGRDYEQYF.

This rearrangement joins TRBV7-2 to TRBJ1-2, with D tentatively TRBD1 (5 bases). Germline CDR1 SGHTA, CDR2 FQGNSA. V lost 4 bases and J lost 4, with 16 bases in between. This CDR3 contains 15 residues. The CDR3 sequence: CASSSGPGGGYGYTF. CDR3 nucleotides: TGTGCCAGCAGCTCGGGACCCGGGGGTGGCTATGGCTACACCTTC.

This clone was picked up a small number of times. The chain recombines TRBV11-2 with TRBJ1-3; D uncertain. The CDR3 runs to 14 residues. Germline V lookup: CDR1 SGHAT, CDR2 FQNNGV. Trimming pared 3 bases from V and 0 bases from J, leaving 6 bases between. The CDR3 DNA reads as TGTGCCAGCAGCTTGGGCAGCTCTGGAAACACCATATATTTT. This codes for CASSLGSSGNTIYF.

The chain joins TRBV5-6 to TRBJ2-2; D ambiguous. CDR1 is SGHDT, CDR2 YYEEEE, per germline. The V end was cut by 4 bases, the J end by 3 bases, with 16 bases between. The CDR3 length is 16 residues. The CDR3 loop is CASSPVGSLDTGELFF. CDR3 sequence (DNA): TGTGCCAGCAGCCCGGTCGGAAGTCTAGACACCGGGGAGCTGTTTTTT.

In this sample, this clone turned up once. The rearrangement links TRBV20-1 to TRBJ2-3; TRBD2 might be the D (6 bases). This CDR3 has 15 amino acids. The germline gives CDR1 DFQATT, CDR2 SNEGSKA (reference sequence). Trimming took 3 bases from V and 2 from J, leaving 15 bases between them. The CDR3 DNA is TGCAGTGCTAGTAAGTCGCGGGGATTCACAGATACGCAGTATTTT. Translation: CSASKSRGFTDTQYF.

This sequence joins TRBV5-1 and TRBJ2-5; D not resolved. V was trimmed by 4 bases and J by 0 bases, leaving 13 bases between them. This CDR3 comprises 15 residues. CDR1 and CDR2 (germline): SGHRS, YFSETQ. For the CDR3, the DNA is TGCGCCAGCAGCCCCTCTCCGGTTCACCAAGAGACCCAGTACTTC. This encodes CASSPSPVHQETQYF. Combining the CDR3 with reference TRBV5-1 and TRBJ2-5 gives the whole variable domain KAGVTQTPRYLIKTRGQQVTLSCSPISGHRSVSWYQQTPGQGLQFLFEYFSETQRNKGNFPGRFSGRQFSNSRSEMNVSTLELGDSALYLCASSPSPVHQETQYFGPGTRLLVL.

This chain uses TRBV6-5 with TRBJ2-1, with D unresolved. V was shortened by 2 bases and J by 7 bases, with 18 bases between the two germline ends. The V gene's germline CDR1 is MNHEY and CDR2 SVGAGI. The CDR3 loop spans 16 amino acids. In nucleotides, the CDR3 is TGTGCCAGCAGTTACCCCCGTTCTATGCGGAAGAATGAGCAGTTCTTC. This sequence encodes CASSYPRSMRKNEQFF.

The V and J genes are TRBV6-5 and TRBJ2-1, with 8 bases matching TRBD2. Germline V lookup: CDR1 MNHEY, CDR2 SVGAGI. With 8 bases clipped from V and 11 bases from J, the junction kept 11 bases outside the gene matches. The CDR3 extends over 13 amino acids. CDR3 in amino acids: CASVEASGYQQFF. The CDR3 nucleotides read TGTGCCAGCGTTGAGGCTAGCGGGTACCAGCAGTTCTTC.

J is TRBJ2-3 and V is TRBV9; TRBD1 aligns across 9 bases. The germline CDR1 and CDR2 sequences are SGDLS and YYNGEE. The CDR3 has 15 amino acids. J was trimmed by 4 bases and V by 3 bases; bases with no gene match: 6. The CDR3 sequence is CASSEQGAKPDTQYF. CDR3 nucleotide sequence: TGTGCCAGCAGCGAACAGGGGGCGAAACCAGATACGCAGTATTTT.